This T cell receptor beta chain was recorded in a study of neurological immune-mediated disorders. The cDNA was synthesized by means of template-switch 5'RACE, which was carried out with 10-nucleotide random UMIs. TCRdb reprocessed the 5' RACE reads via MiXCR and lists one record per CDR3 protein. The sample shows about 44,000 distinct CDR3 sequences, approximately 21% of them seen only once. Time point noted: technical triplicate 3. Overall study findings and caveats: TCR-beta repertoires seemed private in all groups, with no expanded CDR3 amino acid sequences shared.

The V gene's germline CDR1 is SGHAT and CDR2 FQNNGV. The ends were cut back, 5 bases at V and 2 bases at J, with 19 bases in the middle. The CDR3 loop spans 16 amino acids. This clonotype was counted ten times or more. The antigen remains unidentified. The specimen was PBMCs. The rearrangement uses TRBV11-2 and TRBJ2-7; weak D call: TRBD2 (6 bases). The receptor was derived from a man aged 60-69 years with HTLV-1-associated myelopathy (HAM/TSP). The CDR3: CASSPQSSGVPYEQYF. The CDR3 coding sequence is TGTGCCAGCAGCCCCCAAAGTAGCGGAGTCCCCTACGAGCAGTACTTC.